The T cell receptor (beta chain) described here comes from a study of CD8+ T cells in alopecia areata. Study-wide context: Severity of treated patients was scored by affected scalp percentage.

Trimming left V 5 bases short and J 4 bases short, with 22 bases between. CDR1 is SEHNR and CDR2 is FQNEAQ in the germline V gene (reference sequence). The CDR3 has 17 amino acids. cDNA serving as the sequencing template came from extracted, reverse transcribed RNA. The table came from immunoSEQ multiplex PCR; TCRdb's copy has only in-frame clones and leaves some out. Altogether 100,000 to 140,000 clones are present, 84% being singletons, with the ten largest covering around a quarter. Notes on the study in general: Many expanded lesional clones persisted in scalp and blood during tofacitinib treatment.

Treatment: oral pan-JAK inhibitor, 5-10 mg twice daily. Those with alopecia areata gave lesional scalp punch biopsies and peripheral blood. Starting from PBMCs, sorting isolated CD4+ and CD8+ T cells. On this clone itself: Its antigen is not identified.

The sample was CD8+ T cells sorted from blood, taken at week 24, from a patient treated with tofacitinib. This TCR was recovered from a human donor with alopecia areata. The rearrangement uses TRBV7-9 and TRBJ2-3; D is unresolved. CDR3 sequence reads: CASSQFTPAGPSDTQYF. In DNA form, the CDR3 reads TGTGCCAGCAGCCAATTTACACCCGCTGGTCCGTCAGATACGCAGTATTTT. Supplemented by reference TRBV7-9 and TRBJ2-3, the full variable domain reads DTGVSQNPRHKITKRGQNVTFRCDPISEHNRLYWYRQTLGQGPEFLTYFQNEAQLEKSRLLSDRFSAERPKGSFSTLEIQRTEQGDSAMYLCASSQFTPAGPSDTQYFGPGTRLTVL.